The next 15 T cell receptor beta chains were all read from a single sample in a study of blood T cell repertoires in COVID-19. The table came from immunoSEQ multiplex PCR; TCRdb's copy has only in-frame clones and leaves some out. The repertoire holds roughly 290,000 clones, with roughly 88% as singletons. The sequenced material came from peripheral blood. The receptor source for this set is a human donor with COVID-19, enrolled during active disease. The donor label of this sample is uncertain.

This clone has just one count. DNA for the CDR3: TGTGCCAGCAGCTTAGTACTAGCGGGAGCACGAGAGCAGTACTTC. Its protein product is CASSLVLAGAREQYF. The chain joins TRBV7-3 to TRBJ2-7; TRBD2 aligns across 11 bases. The CDR3 runs 15 residues. CDR1 is SGHTA, CDR2 FQGTGA, per germline. The trim removed 2 bases at V and 7 bases at J, leaving 7 bases unmatched.

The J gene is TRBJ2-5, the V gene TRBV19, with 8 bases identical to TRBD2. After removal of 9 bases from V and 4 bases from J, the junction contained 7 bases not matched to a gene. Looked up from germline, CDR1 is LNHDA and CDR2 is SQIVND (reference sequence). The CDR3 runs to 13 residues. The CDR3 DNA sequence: TGTGCCAGCCGCGGACTAGCCCCAGAGACCCAGTACTTC. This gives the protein CASRGLAPETQYF. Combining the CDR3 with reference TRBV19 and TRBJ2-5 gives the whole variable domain DGGITQSPKYLFRKEGQNVTLSCEQNLNHDAMYWYRQDPGQGLRLIYYSQIVNDFQKGDIAEGYSVSREKKESFPLTVTSAQKNPTAFYLCASRGLAPETQYFGPGTRLLVL.

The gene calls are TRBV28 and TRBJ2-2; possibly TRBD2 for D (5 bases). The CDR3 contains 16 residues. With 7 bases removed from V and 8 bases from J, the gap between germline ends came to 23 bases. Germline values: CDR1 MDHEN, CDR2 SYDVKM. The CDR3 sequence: CASNPFRRRPGGELFF. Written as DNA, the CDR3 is TGTGCCAGCAACCCATTTCGGAGGAGACCCGGGGGGGAGCTGTTTTTT.

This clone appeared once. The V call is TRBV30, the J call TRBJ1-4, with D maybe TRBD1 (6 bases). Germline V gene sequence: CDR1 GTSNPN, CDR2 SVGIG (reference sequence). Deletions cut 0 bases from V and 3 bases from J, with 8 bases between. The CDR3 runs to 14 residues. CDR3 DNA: TGTGCCTGGAGTGTACAGGGTGCTAATGAAAAACTGTTTTTT. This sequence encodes CAWSVQGANEKLFF.

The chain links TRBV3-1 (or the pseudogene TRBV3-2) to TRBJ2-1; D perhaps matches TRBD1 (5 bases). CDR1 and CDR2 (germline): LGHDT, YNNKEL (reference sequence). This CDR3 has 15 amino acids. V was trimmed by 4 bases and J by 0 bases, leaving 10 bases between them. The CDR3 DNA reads TGTGCCAGCAGCCTAAGTAGGGGCTCCTACAATGAGCAGTTCTTC. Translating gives CASSLSRGSYNEQFF.

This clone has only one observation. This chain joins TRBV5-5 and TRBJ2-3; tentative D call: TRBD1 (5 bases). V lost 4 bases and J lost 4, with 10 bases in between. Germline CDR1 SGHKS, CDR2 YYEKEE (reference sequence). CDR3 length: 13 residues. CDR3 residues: CASSPDIPDTQYF. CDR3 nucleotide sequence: TGTGCCAGCAGCCCGGACATTCCAGATACGCAGTATTTT.

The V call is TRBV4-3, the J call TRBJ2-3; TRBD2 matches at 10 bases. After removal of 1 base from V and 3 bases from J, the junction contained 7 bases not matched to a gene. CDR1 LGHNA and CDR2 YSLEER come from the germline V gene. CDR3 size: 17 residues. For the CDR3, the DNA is TGCGCCAGCAGCCAAGGCCCTAGCGGGAGAGCGACAGATACGCAGTATTTT. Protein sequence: CASSQGPSGRATDTQYF.

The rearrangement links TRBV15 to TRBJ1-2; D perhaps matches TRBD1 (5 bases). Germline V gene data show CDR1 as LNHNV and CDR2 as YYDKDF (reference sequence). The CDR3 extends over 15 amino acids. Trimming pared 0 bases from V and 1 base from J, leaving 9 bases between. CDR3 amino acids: CATSRDRADNYGYTF. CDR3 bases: TGTGCCACCAGCAGAGACAGGGCGGATAACTATGGCTACACCTTC.

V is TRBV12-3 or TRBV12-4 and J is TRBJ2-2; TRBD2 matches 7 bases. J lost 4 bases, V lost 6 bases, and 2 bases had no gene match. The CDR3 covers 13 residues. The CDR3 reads CASSRGGTGELFF. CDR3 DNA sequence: TGTGCCAGCAGCCGCGGGGGCACCGGGGAGCTGTTTTTT.

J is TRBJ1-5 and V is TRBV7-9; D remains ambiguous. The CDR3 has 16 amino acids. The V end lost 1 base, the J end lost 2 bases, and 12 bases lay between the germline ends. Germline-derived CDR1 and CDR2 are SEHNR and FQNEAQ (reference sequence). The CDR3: CASSLGPFNGNQPQHF. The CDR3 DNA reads TGTGCCAGCAGCTTAGGTCCGTTTAATGGCAATCAGCCCCAGCATTTT.

The CDR3 DNA is TGTGCCAGCAGGGCCCAGGGAGGGGGTCATGAAAAACTGTTTTTT. This encodes CASRAQGGGHEKLFF. The chain is built from TRBV2 and TRBJ1-4, with D tentatively TRBD1 (6 bases). The CDR3 is 15 amino acids. Germline CDR1 and CDR2: SNHLY and FYNNEI. Trimming took off 6 bases at V and 6 bases at J, with 17 bases between the two ends.

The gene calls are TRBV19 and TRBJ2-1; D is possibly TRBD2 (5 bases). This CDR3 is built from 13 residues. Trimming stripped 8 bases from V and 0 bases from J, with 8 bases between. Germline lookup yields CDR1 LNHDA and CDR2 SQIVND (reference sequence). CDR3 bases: TGTGCCAGTGGCGGGCACTCCTACAATGAGCAGTTCTTC. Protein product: CASGGHSYNEQFF.

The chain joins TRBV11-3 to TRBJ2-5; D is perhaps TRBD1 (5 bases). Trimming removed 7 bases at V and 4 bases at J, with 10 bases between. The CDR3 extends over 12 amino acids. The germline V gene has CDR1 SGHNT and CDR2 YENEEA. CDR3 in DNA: TGTGCCAGCAAAGGGGAAGGAGAGACCCAGTACTTC. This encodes CASKGEGETQYF.

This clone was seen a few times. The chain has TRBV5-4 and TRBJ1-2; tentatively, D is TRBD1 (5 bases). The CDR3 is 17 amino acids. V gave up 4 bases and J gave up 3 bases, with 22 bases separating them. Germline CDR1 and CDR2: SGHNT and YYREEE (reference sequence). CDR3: CASSPRLLTVADYGYTF. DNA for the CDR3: TGTGCCAGCAGCCCCCGCTTGCTGACAGTAGCTGACTATGGCTACACCTTC.

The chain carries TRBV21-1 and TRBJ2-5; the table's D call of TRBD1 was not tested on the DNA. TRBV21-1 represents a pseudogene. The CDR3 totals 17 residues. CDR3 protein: CASSKSRWCRGQETQYF. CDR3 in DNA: TGTGCCAGCAGCAAATCCCGTTGGTGCAGGGGGCAAGAGACCCAGTACTTC.